Listed below are T cell receptor beta chains from one sample, sequenced in a study of blood T cell repertoires in COVID-19. Some clones are missing from TCRdb's copy, which holds only in-frame ones; the method was immunoSEQ multiplex PCR. Counted here are 200,000 to 250,000 clones, roughly 83% occurring once; the ten biggest clones make up just over 2.5%. The material sequenced was peripheral blood. These receptors came from a woman aged 70 to 79 with active or convalescent COVID-19. CDR3s include the opening cysteine and the closing phenylalanine or tryptophan. The order of the fields is clone size, D gene, J gene, V gene, CDR3 DNA, CDR3 protein. D genes are given only for firm matches. Where a row states a size, it is once, few, many or the class of an expanded clone; other rows omit it.

abundance: .; d_gene: .; j_gene: TRBJ1-2; v_gene: TRBV20-1; CDR3nt: TGCAGTGCTAGTAGGGGAGGCTACTACTATGGCTACACCTTC; CDR3aa: CSASRGGYYYGYTF
abundance: .; d_gene: .; j_gene: TRBJ1-4; v_gene: TRBV5-8; CDR3nt: TGTGCCAGCAGCCGAGTAGCAACTAATGAAAAACTGTTTTTT; CDR3aa: CASSRVATNEKLFF
abundance: .; d_gene: TRBD1; j_gene: TRBJ1-2; v_gene: TRBV6-5; CDR3nt: TGTGCCAGCAGTCGACAGGGGGAAAACTATGGCTACACCTTC; CDR3aa: CASSRQGENYGYTF
abundance: .; d_gene: TRBD1; j_gene: TRBJ2-5; v_gene: TRBV6-5; CDR3nt: TGTGCCAGCACTAGGACAGGAACCCTAGAAGAGACCCAGTACTTC; CDR3aa: CASTRTGTLEETQYF
abundance: .; d_gene: .; j_gene: TRBJ2-7; v_gene: TRBV9; CDR3nt: TGTGCCAGCAGCGTAGCCAGGGATTGGGCCTACGAGCAGTACTTC; CDR3aa: CASSVARDWAYEQYF
abundance: .; d_gene: .; j_gene: TRBJ2-7; v_gene: TRBV6-1; CDR3nt: TGTGCCAGCAGTGAGGGGGGATCCCTTACCTACGAGCAGTACTTC; CDR3aa: CASSEGGSLTYEQYF
abundance: .; d_gene: TRBD1; j_gene: TRBJ2-2; v_gene: TRBV6-6; CDR3nt: TGTGCCAGCAGTTACACAGGGGGGATCGGGGAGCTGTTTTTT; CDR3aa: CASSYTGGIGELFF
abundance: .; d_gene: TRBD2; j_gene: TRBJ2-5; v_gene: TRBV7-2; CDR3nt: TGTGCCAGCAGCCCTACTAGCGGGGAGACCCAGTACTTC; CDR3aa: CASSPTSGETQYF
abundance: few; d_gene: .; j_gene: TRBJ1-2; v_gene: TRBV19; CDR3nt: TGTGCCAGTACCCTTGGACTCAATGGCTACACCTTC; CDR3aa: CASTLGLNGYTF
abundance: .; d_gene: .; j_gene: TRBJ2-2; v_gene: TRBV6-2/TRBV6-3; CDR3nt: TGTGCCAGCAGTCGGCGTCGGAGTAGCATCGGGGAGCTGTTTTTT; CDR3aa: CASSRRRSSIGELFF
abundance: .; d_gene: TRBD1; j_gene: TRBJ1-6; v_gene: TRBV20-1; CDR3nt: TGCAGTGCGTCAGGGGGCGCGGGTCCCCACTTT; CDR3aa: CSASGGAGPHF
abundance: .; d_gene: TRBD1; j_gene: TRBJ1-1; v_gene: TRBV6-5; CDR3nt: TGTGCCAGCAGTTACTCTGACAGGGCGAAGACTGAAGCTTTCTTT; CDR3aa: CASSYSDRAKTEAFF
abundance: .; d_gene: .; j_gene: TRBJ1-3; v_gene: TRBV29-1; CDR3nt: TGCAGCGCTCGAACAGGGAACTCTGGAAACACCATATATTTT; CDR3aa: CSARTGNSGNTIYF
abundance: .; d_gene: TRBD1; j_gene: TRBJ1-1; v_gene: TRBV6-5; CDR3nt: TGTGCCAGCAGTTACTCGATAACAGGGGCTGAAGCTTTCTTT; CDR3aa: CASSYSITGAEAFF
abundance: .; d_gene: .; j_gene: TRBJ1-1; v_gene: TRBV19; CDR3nt: TGTGCCAGTAGTGTAACACAGGTTAACACTGAAGCTTTCTTT; CDR3aa: CASSVTQVNTEAFF
abundance: .; d_gene: .; j_gene: TRBJ1-1; v_gene: TRBV12-3/TRBV12-4; CDR3nt: TGTGCCAGCAGTTTATCGGGTTGGACTGAAGCTTTCTTT; CDR3aa: CASSLSGWTEAFF
abundance: .; d_gene: .; j_gene: TRBJ1-4; v_gene: TRBV6-5; CDR3nt: TGTGCCAGCAGTTACTTGGGCAGGAATGAAAAACTGTTTTTT; CDR3aa: CASSYLGRNEKLFF
abundance: .; d_gene: .; j_gene: TRBJ1-4; v_gene: TRBV19; CDR3nt: TGTGCCAGTAGAACTCCTGCAACTAATGAAAAACTGTTTTTT; CDR3aa: CASRTPATNEKLFF
abundance: .; d_gene: .; j_gene: TRBJ1-1; v_gene: TRBV28; CDR3nt: TGTGCCAGTCTTCCCCTTGACAGTTGGAACTCAGAAGCTTTCTTT; CDR3aa: CASLPLDSWNSEAFF
abundance: .; d_gene: .; j_gene: TRBJ1-1; v_gene: TRBV30; CDR3nt: TGTGCCTGGAGTGTATATGGACACAGAACTGAAGCTTTCTTT; CDR3aa: CAWSVYGHRTEAFF
abundance: .; d_gene: TRBD1; j_gene: TRBJ2-7; v_gene: TRBV6-2/TRBV6-3; CDR3nt: TGTGCCAGCAGCCAGGGACAGCCGTCCTACGAGCAGTACTTC; CDR3aa: CASSQGQPSYEQYF
abundance: .; d_gene: TRBD1; j_gene: TRBJ1-2; v_gene: TRBV19; CDR3nt: TGTGGAACGGCCCCGGACAGGGGGCACCGTTATGGCTACACCTTC; CDR3aa: CGTAPDRGHRYGYTF
abundance: .; d_gene: .; j_gene: TRBJ1-6; v_gene: TRBV4-3; CDR3nt: TGCGCCAGCAGCCAAGAGGCGGGTTATTCACCCCTCCACTTT; CDR3aa: CASSQEAGYSPLHF
abundance: .; d_gene: .; j_gene: TRBJ1-2; v_gene: TRBV10-3; CDR3nt: TGTGCCATCAGTGACGAGGGCGTCTATGGCTACACCTTC; CDR3aa: CAISDEGVYGYTF
abundance: .; d_gene: .; j_gene: TRBJ2-2; v_gene: TRBV6-1; CDR3nt: TGTGCCAGCAGTGAGCGGGCGAACACCGGGGAGCTGTTTTTT; CDR3aa: CASSERANTGELFF
abundance: .; d_gene: TRBD2; j_gene: TRBJ2-7; v_gene: TRBV7-9; CDR3nt: TGTGCCAGCAGCTTCGCGACAGCGGGATTTTACGAGCAGTACTTC; CDR3aa: CASSFATAGFYEQYF
abundance: few; d_gene: TRBD1; j_gene: TRBJ2-6; v_gene: TRBV10-1; CDR3nt: TGCGCCAGCAGTGAGGGGACAGGGAACTCTGGGGCCAACGTCCTGACTTTC; CDR3aa: CASSEGTGNSGANVLTF
abundance: few; d_gene: TRBD1; j_gene: TRBJ1-1; v_gene: TRBV3-1/TRBV3-2; CDR3nt: TGTGCCAGCAGCCCCAACCCGGGACAGGGGGACACTGAAGCTTTCTTT; CDR3aa: CASSPNPGQGDTEAFF
abundance: .; d_gene: .; j_gene: TRBJ2-7; v_gene: TRBV6-5; CDR3nt: TGTGCCAGCAGTTCCGCGGGGTATTCCTACGAGCAGTACTTC; CDR3aa: CASSSAGYSYEQYF
abundance: .; d_gene: TRBD1; j_gene: TRBJ1-2; v_gene: TRBV28; CDR3nt: TGTGCCAGCCATCTTCCGGGGACAGGGGGCGCTTACACCTTC; CDR3aa: CASHLPGTGGAYTF
abundance: .; d_gene: .; j_gene: TRBJ2-7; v_gene: TRBV6-1; CDR3nt: TGTGCCAGCAGTGAAGCGGGGAGCTCCTACGAGCAGTACTTC; CDR3aa: CASSEAGSSYEQYF